These 5 T cell receptor beta chains were sequenced from one sample in a study of cytomegalovirus exposure and HLA in healthy donors (dated by TCRdb to about 2017). The library came from the immunoSEQ multiplex PCR assay. For the multiplex PCR, a mixture combining 60 forward primers for TCR Vbeta segments and 13 reverse primers for TCR Jbeta segments was used. As stored in TCRdb, this immuneACCESS dataset retains in-frame rearrangements with V and J assigned. A fraction of the clones does not appear; measured against another copy, unresolved V genes explain less than half of the discrepancy, and the remainder lacks a known reason. The sample's table lists a count of approximately 70,000 clones. The ten largest clones add up to around 3.8% of the sample. The specimen sequenced was PBMCs. Source of these receptors: a female donor in good health and CMV-seropositive.

The chain recombines TRBV15 with TRBJ2-1; 15 bases line up with TRBD2. Germline V CDR1 and CDR2: LNHNV, YYDKDF (reference sequence). The CDR3 loop spans 15 amino acids. V lost 5 bases, J lost 6 bases, and 2 bases stayed unmatched. The CDR3 nucleotides are TGTGCCACCAGCGGGGGACTAGCGGGAGGCAATGAGCAGTTCTTC. It yields the protein CATSGGLAGGNEQFF.

This rearrangement joins TRBV18 to TRBJ2-2; tentative D call: TRBD2 (6 bases). With 4 bases removed from V and 3 bases from J, the gap between germline ends came to 12 bases. The length of the CDR3 is 15 residues. Per germline, CDR1 KGHSH and CDR2 LQKENI. CDR3: CASSRLEGYTGELFF. As DNA, the CDR3 is TGTGCCAGCTCACGGTTGGAGGGGTACACCGGGGAGCTGTTTTTT. The full variable domain, rest sourced from reference TRBV18 and TRBJ2-2, is NAGVMQNPRHLVRRRGQEARLRCSPMKGHSHVYWYRQLPEEGLKFMVYLQKENIIDESGMPKERFSAEFPKEGPSILRIQQVVRGDSAAYFCASSRLEGYTGELFFGEGSRLTVL.

CDR3 sequence reads: CASSQTLTGGLGERVIYEQYF. The CDR3 coding sequence is TGTGCCAGCAGCCAAACCCTAACAGGGGGTCTTGGCGAGCGGGTTATCTACGAGCAGTACTTC. The gene calls are TRBV13 and TRBJ2-7; 8 bases agree with TRBD1. Trimming at V came to 5 bases and at J to 3 bases, leaving 27 bases not matched to a gene. Germline lookup yields CDR1 PRHDT and CDR2 FYEKMQ (reference sequence). CDR3 length: 21 amino acids.

DNA of the CDR3: TGCAGCGTTCGAGGGCCCCGCCGAGAGACCCAGTACTTC. Protein: CSVRGPRRETQYF. The rearrangement links TRBV29-1 to TRBJ2-5, with D possibly matching TRBD2 (5 bases). The CDR3 totals 13 residues. Germline V gives CDR1 SQVTM, CDR2 ANQGSEA. Trimming left V 5 bases short and J 4 bases short, with 14 bases between.

This chain connects TRBV7-2 to TRBJ2-2; D not certain. The V gene's germline CDR1 is SGHTA and CDR2 FQGNSA. With 5 bases removed from V and 3 bases from J, the gap between germline ends came to 4 bases. The CDR3 runs to 12 residues. The CDR3 nucleotides read TGTGCCAGCAGCCACTACACCGGGGAGCTGTTTTTT. It encodes CASSHYTGELFF.